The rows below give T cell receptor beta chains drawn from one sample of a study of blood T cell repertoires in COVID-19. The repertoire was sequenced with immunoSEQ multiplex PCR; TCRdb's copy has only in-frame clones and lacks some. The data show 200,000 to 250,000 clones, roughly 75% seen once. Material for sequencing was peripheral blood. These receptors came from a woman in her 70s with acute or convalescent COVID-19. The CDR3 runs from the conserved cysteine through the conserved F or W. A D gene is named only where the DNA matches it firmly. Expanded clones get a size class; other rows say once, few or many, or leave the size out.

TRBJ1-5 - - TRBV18 CASSPSSGGRNQPQHF TGTGCCAGCTCACCCTCCTCGGGGGGTCGCAATCAGCCCCAGCATTTT
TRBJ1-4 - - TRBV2 CASSVQADEKLFF TGTGCCAGCAGTGTACAAGCGGATGAAAAACTGTTTTTT
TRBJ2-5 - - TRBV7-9 CASSLDSLQETQYF TGTGCCAGCAGCTTAGACAGCCTCCAAGAGACCCAGTACTTC
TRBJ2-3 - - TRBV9 CASSLSMQGHADTQYF TGTGCCAGCAGCCTATCAATGCAGGGCCACGCAGATACGCAGTATTTT
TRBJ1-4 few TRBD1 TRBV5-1 CASSLRQGAFEKLFF TGCGCCAGCAGCTTGAGACAGGGGGCTTTTGAAAAACTGTTTTTT
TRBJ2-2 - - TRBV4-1 CASSLNGGATGELFF TGCGCCAGCAGCCTCAACGGCGGGGCCACCGGGGAGCTGTTTTTT
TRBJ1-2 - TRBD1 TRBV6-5 CASSSTGTGTNYGYTF TGTGCCAGCAGTTCAACCGGGACAGGGACTAACTATGGCTACACCTTC
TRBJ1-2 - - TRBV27 CASSLRGGYGYTF TGTGCCAGCAGTTTACGGGGTGGCTATGGCTACACCTTC
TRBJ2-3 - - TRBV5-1 CASSLLGDTDTQYF TGCGCCAGCAGCCTGCTAGGGGACACAGATACGCAGTATTTT
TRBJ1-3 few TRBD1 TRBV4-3 CASSQDTGTGLGNTIYF TGCGCCAGCAGCCAAGATACTGGGACAGGGCTCGGCAACACCATATATTTT
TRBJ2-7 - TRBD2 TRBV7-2 CASSLDAGGPYEQYF TGTGCCAGCAGCTTAGATGCGGGGGGGCCGTACGAGCAGTACTTC
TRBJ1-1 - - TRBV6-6 CASSYSTDTEAFF TGTGCCAGCAGTTACTCGACTGACACTGAAGCTTTCTTT
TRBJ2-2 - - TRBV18 CASSPQGPNNAGELFF TGTGCCAGCTCACCACAGGGGCCTAATAATGCCGGGGAGCTGTTTTTT
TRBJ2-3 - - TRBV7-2 CASSPNLFRAGTDTQYF TGTGCCAGCAGCCCCAACTTGTTCCGCGCCGGCACAGATACGCAGTATTTT
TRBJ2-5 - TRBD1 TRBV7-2 CASSLTGERETQYF TGTGCCAGCAGCTTGACAGGGGAACGGGAGACCCAGTACTTC
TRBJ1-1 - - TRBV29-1 CSVEEQRNTEAFF TGCAGCGTTGAAGAACAGAGGAACACTGAAGCTTTCTTT
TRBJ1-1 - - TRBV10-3 CAIKGVGNTEAFF TGTGCCATCAAGGGGGTTGGGAACACTGAAGCTTTCTTT
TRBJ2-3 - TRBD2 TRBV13 CASSFLLVRLAVTDTQYF TGTGCCAGCAGCTTCCTTTTGGTGCGGCTAGCGGTCACAGATACGCAGTATTTT
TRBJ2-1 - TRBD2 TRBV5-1 CASSLTAGGPYNEQFF TGCGCCAGCAGCCTAACAGCGGGGGGCCCCTACAATGAGCAGTTCTTC
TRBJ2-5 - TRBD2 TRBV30 CAWTQGLVGVETQYF TGTGCCTGGACCCAGGGACTAGTCGGTGTAGAGACCCAGTACTTC
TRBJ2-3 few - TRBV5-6 CASSLMGREYTQYF TGTGCCAGCAGCTTGATGGGCCGGGAATATACGCAGTATTTT
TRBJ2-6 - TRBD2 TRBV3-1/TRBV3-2 CASSQDGRGVSGANVLTF TGTGCCAGCAGCCAAGATGGGCGGGGGGTCTCTGGGGCCAACGTCCTGACTTTC
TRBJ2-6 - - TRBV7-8 CASSTNPGASGANVLTF TGTGCCAGCAGCACCAATCCGGGTGCATCTGGGGCCAACGTCCTGACTTTC
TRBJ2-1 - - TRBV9 CASSPPQFPYNEQFF TGTGCCAGCAGCCCCCCCCAGTTCCCCTACAATGAGCAGTTCTTC
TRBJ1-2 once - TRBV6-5 CASSRDIRAGGYTF TGTGCCAGCAGCCGAGACATCCGAGCAGGGGGCTACACCTTC
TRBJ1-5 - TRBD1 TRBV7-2 CASNPRGQDQPQHF TGTGCCAGCAATCCCAGGGGGCAGGATCAGCCCCAGCATTTT
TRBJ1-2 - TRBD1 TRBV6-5 CASSDRESYGYTF TGTGCCAGCTCCGACAGGGAATCTTACGGCTACACCTTC
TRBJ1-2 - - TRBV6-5 CASSYRTGTNYGYTF TGTGCCAGCAGTTACCGAACAGGGACTAACTATGGCTACACCTTC
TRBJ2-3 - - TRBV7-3 CASSPGGHTDTQYF TGTGCCAGCAGTCCGGGGGGCCACACAGATACGCAGTATTTT
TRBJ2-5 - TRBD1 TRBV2 CASIRGGRETQYF TGTGCCAGCATCAGAGGGGGCCGGGAGACCCAGTACTTC
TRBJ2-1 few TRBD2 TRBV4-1 CASSQGLAGFSYNEQFF TGCGCCAGCAGCCAAGGACTAGCGGGTTTCTCCTACAATGAGCAGTTCTTC
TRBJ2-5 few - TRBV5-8 CASSLGTLVETQYF TGTGCCAGCAGCTTGGGCACTCTGGTGGAGACCCAGTACTTC
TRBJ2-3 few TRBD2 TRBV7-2 CASSQGSGGTRLDTQYF TGTGCCAGCAGCCAGGGCAGCGGGGGGACTCGTCTTGATACGCAGTATTTT
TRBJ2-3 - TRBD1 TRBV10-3 CAISGTGGVRF TGTGCCATCAGTGGGACAGGTGGTGTCCGTTTT
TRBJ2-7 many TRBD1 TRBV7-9 CASSYDRDPSHSYEQYF TGTGCCAGCAGCTACGACAGGGACCCGTCCCATTCCTACGAGCAGTACTTC
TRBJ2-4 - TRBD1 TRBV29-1 CSVVGYRGKNIQYF TGCAGCGTTGTGGGCTACAGGGGAAAAAACATTCAGTACTTC